The 12 T cell receptor beta chains in this list originate from one sample, sequenced in a study of blood T cell repertoires in COVID-19. The table came from immunoSEQ multiplex PCR; TCRdb's copy has only in-frame clones and leaves some out. The data show about 140,000 clones, approximately 84% seen once. The specimen sequenced was PBMCs or T cells enriched from blood (not recorded which). These receptors originate from a woman in her late teens or twenties who had been exposed to COVID-19.

The rearrangement joins TRBV7-2 to TRBJ1-5, with D unclear. Germline V gives CDR1 SGHTA, CDR2 FQGNSA. The CDR3 loop spans 15 amino acids. Trimming pared 5 bases from V and 6 bases from J, leaving 17 bases between. The CDR3 region has the DNA TGTGCCAGCAGCCAAGACGCCCAGGTCATTCAGCCCCAGCATTTT. This sequence encodes CASSQDAQVIQPQHF.

This chain uses TRBV6-5 with TRBJ2-3; 8 nucleotides line up with TRBD1. The ends lost 4 bases at V and 4 bases at J; junction bases unmatched: 7. This CDR3 is 15 amino acids long. CDR1 MNHEY and CDR2 SVGAGI come from the germline V gene. The CDR3 DNA reads TGTGCCAGCAGTTCCCAGGGGGCGCGTTCAGATACGCAGTATTTT. Protein: CASSSQGARSDTQYF.

V is TRBV5-1 and J is TRBJ2-2, with 13 bases matching TRBD2. The germline V gene has CDR1 SGHRS and CDR2 YFSETQ. The CDR3 consists of 16 residues. The V and J ends lost 2 bases and 9 bases, in that order; junction bases with no gene match: 7. CDR3 amino acids: CASSLLAGGLSRELFF. The CDR3, as DNA: TGCGCCAGCAGCTTACTAGCGGGAGGGCTTTCCAGGGAGCTGTTTTTT. The variable domain in full, with the rest retrieved from reference TRBV5-1 and TRBJ2-2, is KAGVTQTPRYLIKTRGQQVTLSCSPISGHRSVSWYQQTPGQGLQFLFEYFSETQRNKGNFPGRFSGRQFSNSRSEMNVSTLELGDSALYLCASSLLAGGLSRELFFGEGSRLTVL.

The V and J genes are TRBV11-3 and TRBJ2-7; no clear D. V was pared by 3 bases and J by 6 bases, with 9 bases between. Germline lookup yields CDR1 SGHNT and CDR2 YENEEA. The CDR3 has 12 amino acids. DNA for the CDR3: TGTGCCAGCAGCTTGAACTACGGCGAGCAGTACTTC. This encodes CASSLNYGEQYF.

The V call is TRBV9, the J call TRBJ2-2; 9 bases agree with TRBD2. The CDR3 covers 17 residues. The V and J ends lost 4 bases and 5 bases, in that order; junction bases with no gene match: 12. The germline gives CDR1 SGDLS, CDR2 YYNGEE. The CDR3 DNA is TGTGCCAGCAGCCCAAAGAGTTTAGCGGGGGAGACCGGGGAGCTGTTTTTT. It translates to CASSPKSLAGETGELFF.

The chain uses TRBV5-4 and TRBJ2-1; TRBD1 matches 8 bases. The germline gives CDR1 SGHNT, CDR2 YYREEE (reference sequence). This CDR3 has 16 amino acids. V was clipped by 2 bases and J by 0 bases; unmatched bases: 4. CDR3 in amino acids: CASSFITGGSYNEQFF. CDR3 in DNA: TGTGCCAGCAGCTTCATAACAGGGGGCTCCTACAATGAGCAGTTCTTC.

The chain combines TRBV24-1 with TRBJ2-3; D might be TRBD1 (5 bases). V gave up 4 bases and J gave up 6 bases, with 10 bases separating them. Germline CDR1 is KGHDR and CDR2 is SFDVKD. CDR3 length equals 13 residues. Here the CDR3 reads CATSENYRDTQYF. The CDR3 DNA reads as TGTGCCACCAGTGAGAACTACAGGGATACGCAGTATTTT.

This chain links TRBV5-1 with TRBJ2-7; 8 nucleotides line up with TRBD2. The CDR3 spans 15 residues. J lost 5 bases, V lost 0 bases, and 7 bases had no gene match. Germline V gene data show CDR1 as SGHRS and CDR2 as YFSETQ. The CDR3: CASSLASGRGNEQYF. The CDR3 DNA follows: TGCGCCAGCAGCTTGGCCAGCGGGAGAGGAAACGAGCAGTACTTC.

The chain combines TRBV7-9 with TRBJ1-5; D remains ambiguous. The CDR3 runs to 18 residues. Germline lookup yields CDR1 SEHNR and CDR2 FQNEAQ (reference sequence). V gave up 1 base and J gave up 1 base, with 17 bases separating them. The CDR3, as DNA: TGTGCCAGCAGCTTAGAGGCAGGATTTTTAGGAAGCAATCAGCCCCAGCATTTT. Translating gives CASSLEAGFLGSNQPQHF.

The genes are TRBV5-5 and TRBJ1-2; D gene ambiguous. The germline gives CDR1 SGHKS, CDR2 YYEKEE (reference sequence). The CDR3 extends over 13 amino acids. The V gene lost 1 base and the J gene lost 4 bases, with 8 bases spanning the gap. The CDR3 DNA sequence: TGTGCCAGCAGCTTGCTAGAAAGCTATGGCTACACCTTC. Translated, it gives CASSLLESYGYTF.

This chain joins TRBV30 and TRBJ2-3, with 7 bases fitting TRBD1. After removal of 5 bases from V and 3 bases from J, the junction contained 8 bases not matched to a gene. This CDR3 contains 14 residues. Germline-derived CDR1 and CDR2 are GTSNPN and SVGIG (reference sequence). CDR3 loop: CAWARQGRTDTQYF. For the CDR3, the DNA is TGTGCCTGGGCCAGACAGGGTAGAACAGATACGCAGTATTTT.

The V gene is TRBV5-1, the J gene TRBJ1-2; 7 bases fit TRBD1. Germline V CDR1 and CDR2: SGHRS, YFSETQ. The CDR3 runs to 13 residues. V gave up 4 bases and J gave up 8 bases; unmatched junction bases: 8. In DNA, the CDR3 is TGCGCCAGCAGCGAGATACAGGGGCGCGGCTACACCTTC. This translates into CASSEIQGRGYTF.